The clone carrying this T cell receptor beta chain was seen only a few times. The sample belongs to a study of blood T cell repertoires in COVID-19. Study-level background: Acute-phase and convalescent COVID-19 samples originated in the United States, Italy and Spain. PBMCs, B-cell-depleted T cells, or T cells were the source of the cDNA or gDNA that made up the material.

Sequencing was performed with immunoSEQ multiplex PCR; in TCRdb, only in-frame clones are kept and a portion is missing. In the table there are some 150,000 clones, approximately 87% of which are singletons. The length of the CDR3 is 15 residues. Germline assignment: CDR1 MNHEY and CDR2 SVGAGI. Trimming cost V 6 bases and J 1 base, with 13 bases left between them. Patients from Seattle were sampled longitudinally, starting during active infection. The rearrangement joins TRBV6-5 to TRBJ1-5; no clear D. Sequencing was carried out using peripheral blood. This clonotype originated in a woman in her sixties with COVID-19, enrolled during active disease. CDR3 loop: CASSLGRPSNQPQHF. DNA of the CDR3: TGTGCCAGCAGCCTCGGGAGGCCAAGCAATCAGCCCCAGCATTTT.